A selection of T cell receptor beta chains follows, all from one sample in a study of cytomegalovirus exposure and HLA in healthy donors. The data were produced by immunoSEQ multiplex PCR, yet TCRdb's version contains in-frame clones alone and is incomplete. This sample has about 130,000 clones, with roughly 87% found just once. Sequencing input: PBMCs. All receptors derive from a woman aged 18-29 years in good health and CMV-seronegative. The CDR3 runs from the conserved cysteine through the conserved F or W. The D gene is left open where the match is weak. Expanded clones get a size class; other rows say once, few or many, or leave the size out.

j_call clone_size cdr3_length d_call v_call cdr3_aa cdr3_nt
TRBJ2-2 NA 14 TRBD1 TRBV19 CATRDRANTGELFF TGTGCCACCAGGGACAGGGCGAACACCGGGGAGCTGTTTTTT
TRBJ1-4 NA 14 TRBD1 TRBV5-1 CASSTGTGAEKLFF TGCGCCAGCAGCACCGGGACAGGGGCTGAAAAACTGTTTTTT
TRBJ2-1 NA 14 NA TRBV30 CAWSGRLRGNEQFF TGTGCCTGGAGTGGACGGTTGAGAGGCAATGAGCAGTTCTTC
TRBJ1-2 once 15 TRBD1 TRBV9 CASSVGGGQGYGYTF TGTGCCAGCAGCGTAGGAGGGGGACAGGGCTATGGCTACACCTTC
TRBJ2-1 NA 16 NA TRBV6-1 CASSGVQVAGYNEQFF TGTGCCAGCAGTGGGGTTCAAGTGGCAGGCTACAATGAGCAGTTCTTC
TRBJ1-1 few 16 NA TRBV9 CASSVAQRHPNTEAFF TGTGCCAGCAGCGTAGCTCAGAGACACCCGAACACTGAAGCTTTCTTT
TRBJ2-2 once 16 TRBD2 TRBV29-1 CSVGSWTSGSTGELFF TGCAGCGTTGGTAGTTGGACTAGCGGGAGTACCGGGGAGCTGTTTTTT
TRBJ1-2 NA 12 NA TRBV25-1 CASSFGEDGYTF TGTGCCAGCAGCTTCGGGGAGGATGGCTACACCTTC
TRBJ1-4 NA 16 NA TRBV19 CASSIVFRQANEKLFF TGTGCCAGTAGTATAGTCTTTCGGCAGGCGAATGAAAAACTGTTTTTT
TRBJ2-2 NA 15 TRBD1 TRBV7-2 CASSSGQGSTGELFF TGTGCCAGCAGCTCCGGACAGGGGTCGACCGGGGAGCTGTTTTTT
TRBJ1-2 NA 15 NA TRBV7-9 CASSARRLANYGYTF TGTGCCAGCAGCGCCCGGCGGTTAGCTAACTATGGCTACACCTTC
TRBJ1-2 NA 11 NA TRBV28 CASSSPYGYTF TGTGCCAGCAGTTCTCCCTATGGCTACACCTTC
TRBJ2-4 NA 15 TRBD1 TRBV28 CASSPETGEVTLRYF TGTGCCAGCAGTCCAGAGACAGGGGAAGTAACCCTCCGATACTTC
TRBJ1-6 NA 17 TRBD1 TRBV7-9 CASSSTQGLPGDSPLHF TGTGCCAGCAGCTCAACACAGGGGCTACCAGGGGATTCACCCCTCCACTTT
TRBJ2-2 NA 13 NA TRBV18 CASSPQGPGELFF TGTGCCAGCTCACCCCAGGGCCCCGGGGAGCTGTTTTTT
TRBJ2-7 NA 15 TRBD2 TRBV6-5 CASSPSLRWGGEQYF TGTGCCAGCAGTCCCTCGTTACGGTGGGGGGGCGAGCAGTACTTC
TRBJ2-5 NA 14 TRBD1 TRBV11-2 CASSPGQGRETQYF TGTGCCAGCAGCCCCGGACAGGGGCGGGAGACCCAGTACTTC
TRBJ1-1 NA 12 NA TRBV5-6 CASSWRGSPAFF TGTGCCAGCAGCTGGCGGGGTTCGCCAGCTTTCTTT
TRBJ1-1 NA 15 NA TRBV19 CASSNKARGNTEAFF TGTGCCAGTAGTAACAAAGCCAGGGGGAACACTGAAGCTTTCTTT
TRBJ1-2 once 16 TRBD1 TRBV19 CASSVQRDRGSIGYTF TGTGCCAGTAGTGTCCAAAGAGACAGGGGCTCTATCGGCTACACCTTC
TRBJ1-5 NA 16 NA TRBV28 CASSLARGLSNQPQHF TGTGCCAGCAGTTTAGCCCGGGGACTTAGCAATCAGCCCCAGCATTTT
TRBJ2-1 NA 16 TRBD2 TRBV28 CASSRGLAGEIVEQFF TGTGCCAGCAGCCGGGGACTAGCGGGAGAGATAGTTGAGCAGTTCTTC
TRBJ2-1 NA 15 TRBD2 TRBV5-1 CASSLVGLVGNEQFF TGCGCCAGCAGCTTGGTAGGACTAGTAGGCAATGAGCAGTTCTTC
TRBJ2-6 once 16 NA TRBV15 CATSRTAGSGANVLTF TGTGCCACCAGCAGGACAGCAGGCTCTGGGGCCAACGTCCTGACTTTC
TRBJ2-2 NA 16 TRBD1 TRBV5-1 CASSYTGQVRTGELFF TGCGCCAGCAGCTACACGGGACAGGTGCGGACCGGGGAGCTGTTTTTT
TRBJ1-1 NA 14 TRBD1 TRBV13 CASSPPLTGGEAFF TGTGCCAGCAGCCCTCCCCTAACAGGGGGTGAAGCTTTCTTT
TRBJ1-4 NA 14 NA TRBV28 CASHAASGEEKLFF TGTGCCAGCCATGCTGCCTCTGGAGAGGAAAAACTGTTTTTT
TRBJ2-5 NA 12 NA TRBV9 CASSPRGETQYF TGTGCCAGCAGCCCTAGGGGAGAGACCCAGTACTTC
TRBJ2-2 NA 14 NA TRBV12-2 CATPDRANTGELFF TGTGCAACACCTGACAGGGCGAACACCGGGGAGCTGTTTTTT
TRBJ1-1 NA 15 TRBD1 TRBV19 CASISPWARGPEAFF TGTGCCAGTATCTCACCCTGGGCTAGGGGGCCTGAAGCTTTCTTT
TRBJ1-3 NA 15 NA TRBV18 CASSPVDSSGNTIYF TGTGCCAGCTCACCCGTCGACAGCTCTGGAAACACCATATATTTT
TRBJ2-3 NA 16 NA TRBV19 CASSGPSGVLTDTQYF TGTGCCAGTAGTGGCCCGTCAGGGGTCCTCACAGATACGCAGTATTTT
TRBJ2-1 NA 18 TRBD2 TRBV28 CASSLFRIAGAPYNEQFF TGTGCCAGCAGTTTATTTCGGATAGCGGGTGCCCCCTACAATGAGCAGTTCTTC
TRBJ2-3 NA 16 TRBD2 TRBV7-9 CASSLLLAELTDTQYF TGTGCCAGCAGCTTATTACTAGCGGAACTCACAGATACGCAGTATTTT
TRBJ2-1 NA 15 TRBD2 TRBV15 CATSYGLAANNEQFF TGTGCCACCAGCTATGGACTAGCGGCTAATAATGAGCAGTTCTTC
TRBJ2-1 NA 13 TRBD1 TRBV28 CASRRTGGNEQFF TGTGCCAGCAGGAGGACAGGGGGCAATGAGCAGTTCTTC
TRBJ2-5 NA 13 TRBD1 TRBV28 CASRRQGEETQYF TGTGCCAGCAGGAGACAGGGAGAAGAGACCCAGTACTTC
TRBJ1-4 NA 14 TRBD1 TRBV18 CATSQGAGDEKLFF TGTGCCACCTCCCAGGGGGCGGGAGATGAAAAACTGTTTTTT
TRBJ2-1 NA 15 NA TRBV6-5 CASSPGSLKWNEQFF TGTGCCAGCAGCCCAGGAAGTTTAAAGTGGAATGAGCAGTTCTTC
TRBJ2-3 NA 14 NA TRBV7-6 CASSLVVEADTQYF TGTGCCAGCAGCTTAGTAGTCGAGGCAGATACGCAGTATTTT
TRBJ2-7 NA 14 TRBD2 TRBV2 CAKGKGREYLEQYF TGTGCCAAAGGCAAGGGGCGGGAGTATCTCGAGCAGTACTTC
TRBJ1-3 once 13 NA TRBV6-5 CASRRDSGNTIYF TGTGCCAGCAGACGGGACTCTGGAAACACCATATATTTT
TRBJ1-5 once 15 NA TRBV6-5 CASSIQAYSNQPQHF TGTGCCAGCAGTATACAGGCTTATAGCAATCAGCCCCAGCATTTT
TRBJ2-7 NA 12 NA TRBV2 CASSDRAYEQYF TGTGCCAGCAGTGACCGGGCCTACGAGCAGTACTTC
TRBJ1-3 NA 14 NA TRBV6-5 CASRQGFSGNTIYF TGTGCCAGCAGACAGGGTTTCTCCGGAAACACCATATATTTT
TRBJ2-1 NA 18 NA TRBV18 CASSPWGFAESSYNEQFF TGTGCCAGCTCACCATGGGGCTTCGCGGAAAGCTCCTACAATGAGCAGTTCTTC
TRBJ1-1 NA 14 TRBD1 TRBV5-1 CASRDRGTSTEAFF TGCGCCAGCAGGGACAGGGGTACGAGCACTGAAGCTTTCTTT
TRBJ1-3 NA 14 NA TRBV28 CATIGQPSGNTIYF TGTGCCACAATTGGACAGCCCTCTGGAAACACCATATATTTT
TRBJ2-2 few 15 NA TRBV28 CASSLASDNTGELFF TGTGCCAGCAGTTTAGCTAGCGACAACACCGGGGAGCTGTTTTTT
TRBJ1-4 NA 14 TRBD1 TRBV5-1 CASSQGQGNEKLFF TGCGCCAGCAGCCAGGGACAGGGTAATGAAAAACTGTTTTTT
TRBJ2-5 NA 12 NA TRBV13 CASTRGQETQYF TGTGCCAGCACTCGGGGACAAGAGACCCAGTACTTC
TRBJ2-3 NA 13 NA TRBV28 CASSLAMADTQYF TGTGCCAGCAGTCTCGCCATGGCCGATACGCAGTATTTT
TRBJ1-5 once 15 NA TRBV4-3 CASSHRQGLAQPQHF TGCGCCAGCAGCCACCGCCAGGGGCTGGCACAGCCCCAGCATTTT
TRBJ2-1 NA 15 NA TRBV9 CASSVWDSSYNEQFF TGTGCCAGCAGCGTCTGGGACTCGTCATACAATGAGCAGTTCTTC
TRBJ2-5 once 17 TRBD2 TRBV30 CAWSVARTSGGRETQYF TGTGCCTGGAGTGTTGCCCGGACTAGCGGGGGGAGAGAGACCCAGTACTTC
TRBJ2-3 NA 15 TRBD1 TRBV5-1 CASSFIGQGVDTQYF TGCGCCAGCAGCTTCATAGGCCAGGGGGTTGATACGCAGTATTTT
TRBJ2-5 once 14 NA TRBV18 CASTLSTGEETQYF TGTGCCAGCACCTTGTCGACAGGAGAAGAGACCCAGTACTTC
TRBJ1-1 NA 14 TRBD1 TRBV15 CATSRGQGGSEAFF TGTGCCACCAGCAGGGGACAGGGGGGATCTGAAGCTTTCTTT